This TCR beta chain stems from a study of blood T cells in healthy people across ages. Germline assignment: CDR1 SEHNR and CDR2 FQNEAQ (reference sequence). The CDR3 consists of 14 residues. As concerns this clonotype: Its antigen remains unidentified. Mismatch with germline at one junction end may stem from a read error.

A second PCR, run for roughly 7 to 11 cycles, used a sample-barcoded 5' primer plus a J-beta primer mix. TCRdb passed the 5' RACE reads through MiXCR, listing each CDR3 protein once. The data contain about 1,600,000 distinct CDR3 sequences, 42% of them seen just once; the ten biggest clones take up roughly 7.9%. The study isolated at least 6.5 million PBMCs from each sample. Study outcomes and limitations: Long-lived donors exceeded aged donors in naive CD4+ cells and diversity. Among T cells, TCR beta diversity per million cells dropped roughly linearly as age rose. Estimated diversity, derived from one million T cells, was regarded as an underestimate.

The chain couples TRBV7-9 to TRBJ2-5; the D gene is possibly TRBD1 (6 bases). This clonotype was sampled from a woman in her late teens or twenties in good health. Sequencing used blood. CDR3 sequence: CVSSFSTGKETQYF. The CDR3 nucleotides read TGTGTCAGCAGCTTTTCTACAGGGAAAGAGACCCAGTACTTC.